The source of this TCR beta chain is a study of post-analysis software for immune sequencing data. Study context: Relapsing-remitting, secondary progressive and progressive-relapsing multiple sclerosis were all included among the disease courses.

Study-wide findings and caveats: F measure showed strong co-clustering of same-batch samples. When patients were compared with controls, 5 or 6 TRBV segments were more frequent, TRBV5-6, TRBV5-1 and TRBV20-1 among them.

About this clonotype itself: The antigen is not known.

The authors incorporated unique molecular identifiers into the TCR beta cDNA libraries. With roughly 1 to 11 million T cells as the source, 400,000 to 550,000 cDNA molecules resulted. TCRdb re-called the PCR reads through MiXCR, storing one row per CDR3 protein. The data contain some 890,000 distinct CDR3 sequences, roughly 58% of them singletons. V was pared by 1 base and J by 8 bases, with 12 bases between. This CDR3 spans 14 amino acids. The germline V gene encodes CDR1 SEHNR and CDR2 FQNEAQ (reference sequence). This TCR was sampled from a girl aged 5-17 years with multiple sclerosis. J is TRBJ2-1 and V is TRBV7-9; either TRBD1 or TRBD2 may supply D (5 bases each). The sample was blood. CDR3 in amino acids: CASSLVLGDHEQFF. CDR3 bases: TGTGCCAGCAGCTTAGTTTTGGGGGATCATGAGCAGTTCTTC.